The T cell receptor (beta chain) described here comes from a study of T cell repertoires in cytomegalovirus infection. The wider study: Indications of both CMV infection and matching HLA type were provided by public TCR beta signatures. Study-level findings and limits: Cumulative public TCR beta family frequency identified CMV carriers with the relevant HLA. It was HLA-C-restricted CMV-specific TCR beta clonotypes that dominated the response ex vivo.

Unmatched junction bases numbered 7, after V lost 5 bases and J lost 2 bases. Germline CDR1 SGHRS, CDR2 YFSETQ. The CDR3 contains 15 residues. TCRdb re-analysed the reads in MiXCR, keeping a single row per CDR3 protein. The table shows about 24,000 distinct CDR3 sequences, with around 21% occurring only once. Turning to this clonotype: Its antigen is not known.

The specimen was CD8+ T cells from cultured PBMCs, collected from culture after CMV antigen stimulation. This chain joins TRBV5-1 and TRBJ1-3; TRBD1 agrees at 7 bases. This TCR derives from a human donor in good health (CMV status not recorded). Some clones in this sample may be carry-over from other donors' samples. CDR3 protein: CASSTRTGAGNTIYF. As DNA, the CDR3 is TGCGCCAGCAGTACAAGAACAGGGGCTGGAAACACCATATATTTT.